One sample yielded the 28 T cell receptor beta chains listed below, sequenced in a study of T-cell memory formation after mild COVID-19. TCRdb independently ran MiXCR on the 5' RACE reads; one entry per CDR3 protein. The sample has about 270,000 distinct CDR3 sequences, about a sixth seen once. The sequenced sample was PBMCs or a T cell subset sorted from them (not recorded which). The receptors here all came from a man younger than 35 who had mild COVID-19 (a few samples of this study predate the infection). Cell type and time point are not known.

The V gene is TRBV6-2 or TRBV6-3, the J gene TRBJ2-7; D is tentatively TRBD1 or TRBD2 (5 bases each). The CDR3 loop spans 14 amino acids. Per the germline V gene, CDR1 is MNHEY and CDR2 is SVGEGT. V shed 2 bases and J shed 2 bases, with 10 bases lying between them. For the CDR3, the DNA is TGTGCCAGCAGTTACGGGACGGGGCCCTACGAGCAGTACTTC. Residues: CASSYGTGPYEQYF.

This chain uses TRBV18 with TRBJ2-6; D call uncertain. CDR1 is KGHSH and CDR2 is LQKENI in the germline V gene. This CDR3 region has 17 residues. The V end lost 1 base, the J end lost 0 bases, and 10 bases lay between the germline ends. Here the CDR3 reads CASSPQGTYSGANVLTF. The CDR3 bases are TGTGCCAGCTCACCACAGGGAACGTACTCTGGGGCCAACGTCCTGACTTTC.

This clonotype was counted only a few times. V usage is TRBV29-1 and J usage is TRBJ1-1; 8 bases are a match to TRBD1. The CDR3 sequence is 14 residues long. Germline V lookup: CDR1 SQVTM, CDR2 ANQGSEA. V lost 1 base and J lost 8; bases outside the gene matches: 9. The CDR3 coding sequence is TGCAGCGTTGAAGGGACAGGGTTATCTGTGGAAGCTTTCTTT. It yields the protein CSVEGTGLSVEAFF.

This clonotype was found a few times. V gene TRBV4-1 combines with J gene TRBJ2-1, with a weak D call TRBD1 (6 bases). Per the germline V gene, CDR1 is MGHRA and CDR2 is YSYEKL. The CDR3 length is 12 residues. Trimming took off 1 base at V and 12 bases at J, with 10 bases between the two ends. In DNA, the CDR3 is TGCGCCAGCAGCCAAGGACAGGTCGGGCAGTTCTTC. As protein: CASSQGQVGQFF.

This clonotype has a handful of counts. The J gene is TRBJ2-5, the V gene TRBV27, with 7 bases fitting TRBD1. J lost 3 bases, V lost 8 bases, and 3 bases had no gene match. Germline-derived CDR1 and CDR2 are MNHEY and SMNVEV (reference sequence). The CDR3 totals 12 residues. The CDR3 DNA follows: TGTGCCAGCGGACAGGAAGAAGAGACCCAGTACTTC. Its protein is CASGQEEETQYF.

This clonotype was detected only a few times. This sequence joins TRBV7-3 and TRBJ2-7; no firm D call. Trimming removed 3 bases from V and 5 bases from J, with 14 bases in between. This CDR3 is 14 amino acids long. The germline V gene has CDR1 SGHTA and CDR2 FQGTGA. CDR3 nucleotide sequence: TGTGCCAGCAGCTTGTTTCCAGGAAACAACGAGCAGTACTTC. It is translated as CASSLFPGNNEQYF. The whole variable domain, filled in from reference TRBV7-3 and TRBJ2-7, reads GAGVSQTPSNKVTEKGKYVELRCDPISGHTALYWYRQSLGQGPEFLIYFQGTGAADDSGLPNDRFFAVRPEGSVSTLKIQRTERGDSAVYLCASSLFPGNNEQYFGPGTRLTVT.

The V call is TRBV29-1, the J call TRBJ2-3; 7 bases map to TRBD2. Germline V gene lookup returns CDR1 SQVTM and CDR2 ANQGSEA. V trimming: 8 bases; J trimming: 1 base; junction bases outside the gene matches: 9. The CDR3 has 14 residues. CDR3 amino acids: CSPGRLAGTDTQYF. The CDR3 DNA sequence: TGCAGCCCAGGGAGGCTAGCGGGCACAGATACGCAGTATTTT.

J is TRBJ1-2 and V is TRBV18, with no clear D. In germline, CDR1 is KGHSH, CDR2 LQKENI. This CDR3 has 13 amino acids. V lost 3 bases and J 0 bases, leaving 5 bases between the germline ends. The CDR3 sequence: CASSPAANYGYTF. CDR3 bases: TGTGCCAGCTCACCGGCGGCTAACTATGGCTACACCTTC.

The chain carries TRBV11-2 and TRBJ2-4; 9 nucleotides align to TRBD1. CDR1 and CDR2 (germline): SGHAT, FQNNGV. V shed 2 bases and J 10 bases; nucleotides not matched to a gene: 9. The CDR3 contains 15 residues. CDR3 sequence reads: CASSLRRDREDIQYF. For the CDR3, the DNA is TGTGCCAGCAGCTTAAGGAGGGACAGGGAGGATATTCAGTACTTC.

The J gene is TRBJ2-7, the V gene TRBV6-6, with D perhaps TRBD1 (6 bases). The CDR3 extends over 13 amino acids. From germline, CDR1 is MNHNY and CDR2 SVGAGI (reference sequence). V was pared by 5 bases and J by 2 bases, with 10 bases between. CDR3 in DNA: TGTGCCAGCAGTCCGACAGGAACCTACGAGCAGTACGTC. Its protein product is CASSPTGTYEQYV.

V is TRBV6-4 and J is TRBJ2-3; 9 bases match TRBD2. The V gene end was trimmed by 8 bases and the J gene end by 5 bases; junction bases not matched to a gene: 8. The CDR3 contains 14 residues. Germline CDR1 is MRHNA and CDR2 is SNTAGT. In DNA, the CDR3 is TGTGCCAGCGGGAGCGGGGGGCCGGTAGATACGCAGTATTTT. Its translation: CASGSGGPVDTQYF.

CDR3 residues: CASSARELEGYTF. The CDR3 DNA sequence: TGTGCCAGCAGTGCCAGGGAACTGGAAGGCTACACCTTC. V gene TRBV25-1 combines with J gene TRBJ1-2; D may be TRBD1 (5 bases). The CDR3 length is 13 residues. The germline V and J ends were trimmed by 4 bases and 8 bases, with 14 bases remaining between them. CDR1 and CDR2 from the germline V gene are MGHDK and SYGVNS.

This clonotype has a handful of counts. The V and J genes are TRBV19 and TRBJ2-5, with a possible D match to TRBD2 (5 bases). V was pared by 5 bases and J by 5 bases, with 21 bases between. Germline V lookup: CDR1 LNHDA, CDR2 SQIVND (reference sequence). The CDR3 sequence is 16 residues long. The CDR3 protein is CASSRQRWQPVETQYF. The DNA for the CDR3 is TGTGCCAGTAGTCGTCAGCGGTGGCAGCCTGTGGAGACCCAGTACTTC. Variable domain in full (rest from reference TRBV19 and TRBJ2-5): DGGITQSPKYLFRKEGQNVTLSCEQNLNHDAMYWYRQDPGQGLRLIYYSQIVNDFQKGDIAEGYSVSREKKESFPLTVTSAQKNPTAFYLCASSRQRWQPVETQYFGPGTRLLVL.

V is TRBV28 and J is TRBJ1-3, with a weak D call TRBD1 (5 bases). CDR3 length equals 13 residues. CDR1 is MDHEN and CDR2 is SYDVKM in the germline V gene. Trimming took 7 bases from V and 5 from J, leaving 12 bases between them. CDR3 DNA: TGTGCCAGCATCCCGGGACGGCGAAACACCATATATTTT. Residues: CASIPGRRNTIYF.

This clonotype was observed once. V gene TRBV6-2 or TRBV6-3 combines with J gene TRBJ1-1; TRBD1 might be the D (6 bases). The CDR3 consists of 16 residues. Deletions cut 7 bases from V and 1 base from J, with 19 bases between. Germline V CDR1 and CDR2: MNHEY, SVGEGT. This CDR3 reads CASTQNRQDRNTEAFF. The DNA of the CDR3 is TGTGCCAGCACCCAAAACCGACAGGATCGGAACACTGAAGCTTTCTTT.

This clonotype was detected ten times or more. The chain links TRBV18 to TRBJ1-1, with TRBD1 as a possible D gene (6 bases). Germline values: CDR1 KGHSH, CDR2 LQKENI. The CDR3 sequence is 15 residues long. Trimming removed 5 bases at V and 2 bases at J, with 15 bases between. This CDR3 is CASSTTGIGNTEAFF. DNA for the CDR3: TGTGCCAGCTCAACTACAGGGATCGGAAACACTGAAGCTTTCTTT.

In DNA form, the CDR3 reads TGTGCCAGCAGCCAAGATCTGTCAGCCTACGAGCAGTACTTC. Residues: CASSQDLSAYEQYF. V gene TRBV3-1 combines with J gene TRBJ2-7; D gene unclear. The germline V gene encodes CDR1 LGHDT and CDR2 YNNKEL (reference sequence). This CDR3 is 14 amino acids long. Trimming stripped 0 bases from V and 2 bases from J, with 8 bases between.

The genes are TRBV4-1 and TRBJ2-7; weak D call: TRBD2 (6 bases). The CDR3 contains 15 residues. CDR1 is MGHRA and CDR2 is YSYEKL in the germline V gene. The V and J ends lost 1 base and 0 bases respectively, with 10 bases between them. The CDR3 is CASSQGEASSYEQYV. CDR3 nucleotides: TGCGCCAGCAGCCAAGGGGAGGCAAGCTCCTACGAGCAGTACGTC.

This rearrangement joins TRBV9 to TRBJ2-3, with 7 bases that match TRBD2. Germline V gives CDR1 SGDLS, CDR2 YYNGEE. The length of the CDR3 is 14 residues. J was trimmed by 6 bases and V by 0 bases; bases with no gene match: 4. In nucleotides, the CDR3 is TGTGCCAGCAGCGTAGTGGGGGGAGGGGATACGCAGTATTTT. Its protein is CASSVVGGGDTQYF.

The V call is TRBV7-8, the J call TRBJ2-3; D not resolved. The CDR3 length is 15 residues. Trimming cost V 6 bases and J 1 base, with 14 bases left between them. Germline V CDR1 and CDR2: SGHVS, FQNEAQ. The CDR3 loop reads CASRRYYERTDTQYF. The CDR3 DNA is TGTGCCAGCAGACGATACTACGAACGCACAGATACGCAGTATTTT.

There are a few counts of this clonotype. The chain is built from TRBV2 and TRBJ2-1, with TRBD2 matching 7 bases. V gave up 4 bases and J gave up 6 bases; unmatched junction bases: 0. Germline V gene data show CDR1 as SNHLY and CDR2 as FYNNEI. This CDR3 is 12 amino acids long. The DNA for the CDR3 is TGTGCCAGCAGTGGGGGGGGCAATGAGCAGTTCTTC. Its translation: CASSGGGNEQFF.

This clonotype showed up just a few times. V usage is TRBV24-1 and J usage is TRBJ2-7; possibly TRBD1 or TRBD2 for D (5 bases each). V lost 4 bases and J 3 bases, leaving 18 bases between the germline ends. The CDR3 is 16 residues long. From germline, CDR1 is KGHDR and CDR2 SFDVKD. The CDR3 DNA reads as TGTGCCACCAGTGACCCTATTTTATGGGGGAGCTACGAGCAGTACGTC. The encoded protein is CATSDPILWGSYEQYV.

CDR3 region: CATSETGWDTEAFF. CDR3 coding DNA: TGTGCCACCAGTGAGACAGGGTGGGACACTGAAGCTTTCTTT. The chain has TRBV15 and TRBJ1-1; 7 bases are shared with TRBD1. The CDR3 covers 14 residues. V shed 6 bases, J shed 3 bases, and the junction held 7 bases outside the gene matches. Germline CDR1 reads LNHNV; CDR2 reads YYDKDF (reference sequence).

There are a few counts of this clonotype. V and J are TRBV15 and TRBJ1-2; D is unclear. Germline CDR1 is LNHNV and CDR2 is YYDKDF (reference sequence). This CDR3 comprises 16 residues. The V end lost 0 bases, the J end lost 2 bases, and 13 bases lay between the germline ends. CDR3 protein: CATSRDSSHRNYGYTF. The CDR3 region has the DNA TGTGCCACCAGCAGAGATAGTAGTCATAGGAACTATGGCTACACCTTC.

This clonotype appeared a few times. The rearrangement joins TRBV9 to TRBJ2-3; unclear D gene. Trimming left V 7 bases short and J 0 bases short, with 12 bases between. CDR1 and CDR2 from the germline V gene are SGDLS and YYNGEE. The CDR3 extends over 14 amino acids. CDR3: CASARSASTDTQYF. In nucleotides, the CDR3 is TGTGCCAGCGCTAGGAGTGCTAGCACAGATACGCAGTATTTT.

This clonotype was counted a few times. CDR3 in DNA: TGTGCCAGCAGTTCCCGGGGGAGGGAGTCCCCGTACGAGCAGTACTTC. This sequence encodes CASSSRGRESPYEQYF. The chain has TRBV12-3 or TRBV12-4 and TRBJ2-7; 7 bases are a match to TRBD2. The length of the CDR3 is 16 residues. The trim removed 4 bases at V and 4 bases at J, leaving 13 bases unmatched.

This clonotype was seen a handful of times. The chain carries TRBV11-1 and TRBJ2-7, with D possibly called TRBD1 or TRBD2 (5 bases each). Per germline, CDR1 SGHAT and CDR2 FQDESV (reference sequence). This CDR3 has 14 amino acids. V lost 3 bases, J lost 4 bases, and 13 bases lay in between. CDR3 region: CASSLGDGPYEQYF. The CDR3 DNA reads TGTGCCAGCAGCTTGGGGGACGGGCCTTACGAGCAGTACTTC.

The table lists this clonotype with a few counts. The V gene is TRBV12-3 or TRBV12-4, the J gene TRBJ2-6, with D possibly TRBD2 on 6 matching bases. The V gene lost 7 bases and the J gene lost 2 bases, with 15 bases spanning the gap. The length of the CDR3 is 16 residues. CDR3 nucleotides: TGTGCCAGCATCCCGGTGGGGGGTCCTGGGGCCAACGTCCTGACTTTC. Encoded protein: CASIPVGGPGANVLTF.